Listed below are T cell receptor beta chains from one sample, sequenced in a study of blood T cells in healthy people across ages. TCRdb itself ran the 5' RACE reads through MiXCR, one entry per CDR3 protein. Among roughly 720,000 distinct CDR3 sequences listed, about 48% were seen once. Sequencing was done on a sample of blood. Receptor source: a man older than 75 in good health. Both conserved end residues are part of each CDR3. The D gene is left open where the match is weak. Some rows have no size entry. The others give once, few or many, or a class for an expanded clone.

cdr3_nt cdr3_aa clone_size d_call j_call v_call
TGTGCCAGCAGCCTAAAGCAGGCCCTACAGGGTGGAGCCCAGTACTTC CASSLKQALQGGAQYF - - TRBJ2-5 TRBV3-1
TGCAGTGCTAGATCCAGCAATGAGCAGTTCTTC CSARSSNEQFF - - TRBJ2-1 TRBV20-1
TGTGCCAGCAGTGAGTTGGCAATTAGCTCCTACAATGAGCAGTTCTTC CASSELAISSYNEQFF - - TRBJ2-1 TRBV2
TGTGCCAGCAGCCCTCGGGACCGACAGTTCTTC CASSPRDRQFF - - TRBJ2-1 TRBV7-2
TGCGCCAGCAGCTCACAGGGGACACGACGCATGAACACTGAAGCTTTCTTT CASSSQGTRRMNTEAFF - TRBD1 TRBJ1-1 TRBV5-1
TGCGCCAGCAGCCCACAGGGATTTAGTTCACCCCTCCACTTT CASSPQGFSSPLHF few - TRBJ1-6 TRBV5-1
TGTGCTGGGCAGCGGGAGTGGGAAGACATTCAGTACTTC CAGQREWEDIQYF few TRBD2 TRBJ2-4 TRBV12-5
TGTGCCAGCAGTTCGCCCACGGCCCGGCGGTCCTACGAGCAGTACTTC CASSSPTARRSYEQYF few - TRBJ2-7 TRBV28
TGTGCCAGCAGCTCCCGGGAGGGCCTTTCTGACGCGTATTTT CASSSREGLSDAYF - TRBD2 TRBJ2-3 TRBV7-8
TGCGCCAGCGAGAGCCCGGGCACAGATACGCAGTATTTT CASESPGTDTQYF - - TRBJ2-3 TRBV5-1
TGTGCCAGCAGTCCCGGCAGCTTGGGGAACACTGAAGCTTTCTTT CASSPGSLGNTEAFF - - TRBJ1-1 TRBV27
TGTGCCAGCAGTTTAGCCCTCGGCGGGGGGGCACAAGAGACCCAGTACTTC CASSLALGGGAQETQYF few TRBD2 TRBJ2-5 TRBV12-3/TRBV12-4
TGCGCCAGCAGCTTTACCCTGGGGTTGAATTCACCCCTCCACTTT CASSFTLGLNSPLHF once - TRBJ1-6 TRBV5-1
TGTGCCAGCGATGGGGGTTTAGCTTTCTTT CASDGGLAFF few - TRBJ1-1 TRBV6-1
TGTGCCAGCAGACAAGCTGGGTTTGGCTCCTACAATGAGCAGTTCTTC CASRQAGFGSYNEQFF - - TRBJ2-1 TRBV6-6
TGTGCCAGTACAGGCTCCTACAATGAGCAGTTCTTC CASTGSYNEQFF few - TRBJ2-1 TRBV6-6
TGTGCCATCAGTGAGCGGGGGCGTGTCAATGAGCAGTTCTTC CAISERGRVNEQFF few - TRBJ2-1 TRBV10-3
TGTGCCAGCAGAACGGGGCTAGCGGGAGCGGGTGAGCAGTTCTTC CASRTGLAGAGEQFF - TRBD2 TRBJ2-1 TRBV27
TGTGCCAGCAGTGGTTCGGGATCCGGGAGATACGCGTATTTT CASSGSGSGRYAYF few - TRBJ2-3 TRBV6-2/TRBV6-3
TGTGCCAGCAGTGAAGGTTGGACTAGCGTCCACGAGCAGTACTTC CASSEGWTSVHEQYF - TRBD2 TRBJ2-7 TRBV6-1
TGTGCCAGCAGCTTATCCGACAGGGGGTGGAAGTCACCCCCCCACTTT CASSLSDRGWKSPPHF - TRBD1 TRBJ1-6 TRBV7-9
TGCAGTGCTAGAGACCCGGGGGACTATGGCTACACCTTC CSARDPGDYGYTF - - TRBJ1-2 TRBV20-1
TGCGCCAGCAGCCAAGAGGCGGGAGGGCTCTCCTACGAGCAGTACTTC CASSQEAGGLSYEQYF - TRBD2 TRBJ2-7 TRBV4-1
TGCGCCAGCAGCTTGGGGAAGACTAGCGGGAGCACAGATACGCAGTATTTT CASSLGKTSGSTDTQYF - TRBD2 TRBJ2-3 TRBV5-1
TGTGCCAGCAGCTTAGGGACATGGGGAGATACGCAGTATTTT CASSLGTWGDTQYF - - TRBJ2-3 TRBV11-2
TGTGCCAGCAGCACTACAGGGATCGATGGCTACACCTTC CASSTTGIDGYTF - - TRBJ1-2 TRBV12-3/TRBV12-4
TGTGCCATCAGAGCCCAGGGGGGGGGGACTGAAGCTTTCTTT CAIRAQGGGTEAFF - TRBD1 TRBJ1-1 TRBV10-3